These T cell receptor beta chains were read from a single sample in a study of chemoradiotherapy in HPV16-positive cancers. Data came from immunoSEQ multiplex PCR; TCRdb stores just in-frame clones and leaves some out. The table includes some 11,000 clones, less than 80% detected once. This specimen was collected from a patient who underwent chemoradiotherapy. The receptors were sampled from a human donor with HPV-associated anogenital cancer. Both conserved end residues are trimmed from each CDR3.

TRBV21-1	12	TRBJ1-6	ASSKSDNRSPLH
TRBV7-6	12	TRBJ2-5	ASSLVDNQETQY
TRBV10-3	13	TRBJ1-5	AISDQGPNNQPQH
TRBV6-6	13	TRBJ2-1	ASSSGTAGSNEQF
TRBV6-5	14	TRBJ1-3	ASSYTGQSSGNTIY
TRBV28	13	TRBJ1-3	ASIKPGQGANTIY
TRBV9	14	TRBJ2-2	ASSVANGRATGELF
TRBV15	13	TRBJ2-7	ATSREAESIHEQY
TRBV5-4	12	TRBJ1-1	ASSRRGVGSEAF
TRBV7-2	12	TRBJ2-3	ASSFYMQTDTQY
TRBV18	15	TRBJ2-7	ASSPLTSGGRIYEQY
TRBV19	10	TRBJ2-3	ASSNHGDTQY
TRBV7-9	16	TRBJ2-3	ASSLTSGGPMGTDTQY
TRBV7-2	13	TRBJ2-1	ASSLVPGSYNEQF
TRBV7-8	12	TRBJ1-2	ASSNSLRNYGYT
TRBV4-1	10	TRBJ2-3	ASSQRLDTQY
TRBV19	11	TRBJ2-7	ASSRRGTYEQY
TRBV7-8	13	TRBJ2-1	ASIPRDRTYNEQF
TRBV2	9	TRBJ1-2	ASRARGPDT
TRBV11-3	12	TRBJ2-1	ASSLRSGGGEQF
TRBV9	13	TRBJ1-1	ASSASDRMNTEAF
TRBV28	11	TRBJ2-7	ASRVGTSYEQY
TRBV10-2	13	TRBJ2-3	ASSDYRVSTDTQY
TRBV4-3	14	TRBJ1-4	ASSQVGQTINEKLF
TRBV30	16	TRBJ1-4	VIQVAPPGVSTNEKLF
TRBV7-2	11	TRBJ2-7	ATALQGAWEQY
TRBV19	15	TRBJ1-3	ASSRTRGRGSGNTIY
TRBV14	15	TRBJ2-1	ASSQDLGTLSNNEQF
TRBV25-1	13	TRBJ1-1	ASSESGHQNTEAF
TRBV7-8	11	TRBJ1-2	ASSLAAEYGYT
TRBV9	13	TRBJ1-1	ASSPREQSNTEAF
TRBV30	13	TRBJ2-2	AWSVGRRVTGELF
TRBV7-2	13	TRBJ1-4	ASSSAAQDAGKLF
TRBV7-9	10	TRBJ1-2	ASSLGTGGYT
TRBV27	11	TRBJ2-1	ASKGTSPREQF
TRBV4-3	13	TRBJ1-2	ASSQDWKSGTPNT
TRBV25-1	12	TRBJ2-1	ASSSSGGLNEQF
TRBV23-1	15	TRBJ2-3	ASSRPRVGARTDTQY
TRBV4-3	16	TRBJ1-2	ASSQEGGVRLGSYGYT
TRBV5-4	13	TRBJ2-5	ASSRGTVLKETQY